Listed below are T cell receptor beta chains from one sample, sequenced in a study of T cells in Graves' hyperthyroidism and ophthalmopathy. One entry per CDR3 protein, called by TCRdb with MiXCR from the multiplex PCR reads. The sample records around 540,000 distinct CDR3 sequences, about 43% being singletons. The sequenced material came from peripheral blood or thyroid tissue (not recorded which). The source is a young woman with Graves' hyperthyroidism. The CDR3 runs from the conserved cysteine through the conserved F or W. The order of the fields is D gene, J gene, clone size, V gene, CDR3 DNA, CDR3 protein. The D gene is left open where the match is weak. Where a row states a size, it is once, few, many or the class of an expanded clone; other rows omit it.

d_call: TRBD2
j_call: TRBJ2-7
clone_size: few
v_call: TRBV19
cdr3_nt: TGTGCCAGTAGTACGCAGGCTAGCGGAACGCCTTACGAGCAGTACTTC
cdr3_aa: CASSTQASGTPYEQYF

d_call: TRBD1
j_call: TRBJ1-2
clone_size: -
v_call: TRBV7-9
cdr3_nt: TGTGCCAGCAGCTCGGCCGCCGGGACAGACTATGGCTACACCTTC
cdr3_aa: CASSSAAGTDYGYTF

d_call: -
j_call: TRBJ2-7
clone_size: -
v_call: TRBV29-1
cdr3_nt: TGCAGCGTTACGCAGGGTGTGGACGAGCAGTACTTC
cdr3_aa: CSVTQGVDEQYF

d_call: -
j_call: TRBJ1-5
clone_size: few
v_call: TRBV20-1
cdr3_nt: TGCAGTGCTAGAGATAGTCGTGGGGGCCAGCCCCAGCATTTT
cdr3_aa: CSARDSRGGQPQHF

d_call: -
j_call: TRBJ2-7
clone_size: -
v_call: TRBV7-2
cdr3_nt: TGTGCCAGCAGCTTCGGAGCGGGAATGACGGGCGGGGGCCACGAGCAGTACTTC
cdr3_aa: CASSFGAGMTGGGHEQYF

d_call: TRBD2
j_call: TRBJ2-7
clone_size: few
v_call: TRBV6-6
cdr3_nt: TGTGCCAGCGGGACTAGCGACTCCTACGAGCAGTACTTC
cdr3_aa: CASGTSDSYEQYF

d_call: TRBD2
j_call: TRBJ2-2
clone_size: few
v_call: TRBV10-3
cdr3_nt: TGTGCCATCAGTGATACACTAGCGGCGAACACCGGGGAGCTGTTTTTT
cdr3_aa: CAISDTLAANTGELFF

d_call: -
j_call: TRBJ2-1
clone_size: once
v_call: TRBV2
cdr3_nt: TGTGCCAGCAACTCCCAGGGTTACAATGAGCAGTTCTTC
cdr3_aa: CASNSQGYNEQFF

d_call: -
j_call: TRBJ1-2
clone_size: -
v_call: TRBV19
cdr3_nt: TGTGCCACCCTCCCGCCGGGGGACGGCTACACCTTC
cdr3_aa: CATLPPGDGYTF

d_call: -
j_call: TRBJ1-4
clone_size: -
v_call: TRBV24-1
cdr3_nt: TGTGCCAGCAGTTACTCGGGTTTTACTAATGAAAAACTGTTTTTT
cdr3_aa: CASSYSGFTNEKLFF

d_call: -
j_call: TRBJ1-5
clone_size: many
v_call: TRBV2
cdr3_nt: TGTGCCAGCAGTGAAGGACAGGTTGATAATCAGCCCCAGCATTTT
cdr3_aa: CASSEGQVDNQPQHF

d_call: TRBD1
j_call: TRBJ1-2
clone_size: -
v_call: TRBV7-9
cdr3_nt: TGTGCCAGCACCCATCCCGGGACAGGGACGTATGGCTACACCTTC
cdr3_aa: CASTHPGTGTYGYTF

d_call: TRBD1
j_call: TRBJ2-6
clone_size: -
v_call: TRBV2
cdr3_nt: TGTGCCAGCAGTGGGGGGACAGGGGGCGACGTCCTGACTTTC
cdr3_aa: CASSGGTGGDVLTF

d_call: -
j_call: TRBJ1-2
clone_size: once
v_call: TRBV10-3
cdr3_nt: TGTGCCACCGACGCTAACTATGGCTACACCTTC
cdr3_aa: CATDANYGYTF

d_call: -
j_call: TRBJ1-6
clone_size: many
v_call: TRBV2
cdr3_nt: TGTGCCAGCAGTGAATGGGATTCACCCCTCCACTTT
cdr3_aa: CASSEWDSPLHF

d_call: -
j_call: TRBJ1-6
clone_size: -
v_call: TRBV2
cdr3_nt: TGTGCCAGCTCCGGGGAACAACGGTCACCCCTCCACTTT
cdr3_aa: CASSGEQRSPLHF

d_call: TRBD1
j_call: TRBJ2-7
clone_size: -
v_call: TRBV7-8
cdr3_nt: TGTGCCAGCAGCTTAGAAGGGGGCGCGACTCAGTACGAGCAGTACTTC
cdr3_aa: CASSLEGGATQYEQYF

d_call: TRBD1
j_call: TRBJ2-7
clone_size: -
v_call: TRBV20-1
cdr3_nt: TGCAGTGCTAGTATGGACAGGGGATCGGCACCTCTCTACGAGCAGTACTTC
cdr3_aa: CSASMDRGSAPLYEQYF

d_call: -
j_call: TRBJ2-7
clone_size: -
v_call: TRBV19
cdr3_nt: TGTGCCAGTAGTGCGACGAGGGACGAGCAGTACTTC
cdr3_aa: CASSATRDEQYF

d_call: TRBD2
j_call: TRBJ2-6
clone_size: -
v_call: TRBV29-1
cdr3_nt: TGCAGCGTTGTCAGGACTAGCGGGACCTACGTCCTGACTTTC
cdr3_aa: CSVVRTSGTYVLTF

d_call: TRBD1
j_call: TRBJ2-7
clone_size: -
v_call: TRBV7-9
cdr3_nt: TGCGCCAGCAGCTTGTGGGGACAGTCCTACGAGCAGTACTTC
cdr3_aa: CASSLWGQSYEQYF

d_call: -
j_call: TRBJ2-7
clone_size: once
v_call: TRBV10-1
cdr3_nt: TGCGCCAAGGCCGACGAGCAGTACTTC
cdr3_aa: CAKADEQYF

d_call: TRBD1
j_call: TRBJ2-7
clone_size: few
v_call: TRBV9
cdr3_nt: TGTGCCAGCAGCGTAGTGGGACAGGGGGCTGGCGAGCAGTACTTC
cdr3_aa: CASSVVGQGAGEQYF

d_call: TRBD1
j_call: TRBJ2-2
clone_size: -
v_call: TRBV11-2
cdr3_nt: TGTGCCAGCAGTTCGAACAGGGGGACCGGGGAGCTGTTTTTT
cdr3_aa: CASSSNRGTGELFF

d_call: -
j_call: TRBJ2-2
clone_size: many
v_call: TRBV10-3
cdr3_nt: TGTGCCATCAGTGAGTCACGGACCGGGGAGCTGTTTTTT
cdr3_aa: CAISESRTGELFF

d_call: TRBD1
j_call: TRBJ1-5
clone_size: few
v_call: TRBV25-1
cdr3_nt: TGTGCCAGCTCCGGACAGGGAGGAAGCAATCAGCCCCAGCATTTT
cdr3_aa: CASSGQGGSNQPQHF

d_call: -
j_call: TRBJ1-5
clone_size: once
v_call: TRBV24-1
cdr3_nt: TGTGCCACCAGTTACTCGAATCCGGTGTTATCGCCCCAGCATTTT
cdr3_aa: CATSYSNPVLSPQHF

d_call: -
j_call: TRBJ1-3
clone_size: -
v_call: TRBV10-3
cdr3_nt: TGTGCCATCAGTGACAGGGATCCCTCTGGAAACACCATATATTTT
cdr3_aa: CAISDRDPSGNTIYF

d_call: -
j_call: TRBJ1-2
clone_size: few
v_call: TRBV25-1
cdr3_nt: TGTGCCAGCAGTGGGCGAGGAAATACTAACTATGGCTACACCTTC
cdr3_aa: CASSGRGNTNYGYTF

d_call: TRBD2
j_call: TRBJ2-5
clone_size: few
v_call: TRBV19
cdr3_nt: TGTGCCAGTAGTATAGATGGGCCGGGAGGACGAGAGACCCAGTACTTC
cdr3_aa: CASSIDGPGGRETQYF

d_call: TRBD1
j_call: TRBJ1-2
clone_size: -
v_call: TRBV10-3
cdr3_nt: TGTGCCAGCAGTGCCGCGACAGGGGTCGGCTACACCTTC
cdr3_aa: CASSAATGVGYTF

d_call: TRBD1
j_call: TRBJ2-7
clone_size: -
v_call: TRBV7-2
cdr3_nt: TGTGCCAGCTCCAGGAAGGGGACAGGGACCCACGAGCAGTACTTC
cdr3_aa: CASSRKGTGTHEQYF

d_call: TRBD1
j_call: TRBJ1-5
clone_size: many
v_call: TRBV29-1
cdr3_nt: TGCAGCGCTAGACAGGGTTATCAGCCCCAGCATTTT
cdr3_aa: CSARQGYQPQHF

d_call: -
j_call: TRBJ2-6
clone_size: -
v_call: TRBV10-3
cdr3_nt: TGTGCCAGCAGCCCGGGACACTTCACAGGGGCCAACGTCCTGACTTTC
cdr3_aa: CASSPGHFTGANVLTF

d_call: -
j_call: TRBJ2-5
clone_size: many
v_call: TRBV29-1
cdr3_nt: TGCAGCGTCCAGAGAGGGATTGAGACCCAGTACTTC
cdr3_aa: CSVQRGIETQYF

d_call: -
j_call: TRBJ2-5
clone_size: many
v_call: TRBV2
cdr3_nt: TGTGCCAGCAGTGAAGGTGGGCAAGAGACCCAGTACTTC
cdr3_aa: CASSEGGQETQYF

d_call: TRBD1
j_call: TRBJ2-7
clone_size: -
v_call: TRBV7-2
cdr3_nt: TGTGCCAGCAGCGGAGGGACAGGGGACACCTACGAGCAGTACTTC
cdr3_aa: CASSGGTGDTYEQYF

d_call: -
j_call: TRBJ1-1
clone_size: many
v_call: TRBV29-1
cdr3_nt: TGCAGCGTTTTTTCTCCACAACTCACTGAAGCTTTCTTT
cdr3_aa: CSVFSPQLTEAFF

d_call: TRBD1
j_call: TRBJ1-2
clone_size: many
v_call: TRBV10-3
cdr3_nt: TGTGCCATCAGTGGAGGACAGGGCGGAGACGGCTACACCTTC
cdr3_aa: CAISGGQGGDGYTF

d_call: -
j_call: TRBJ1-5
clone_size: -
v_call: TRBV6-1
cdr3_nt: TGTGCCAGCAGTGCTGGGGTTTGGAATCAGCCCCAGCATTTT
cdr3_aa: CASSAGVWNQPQHF

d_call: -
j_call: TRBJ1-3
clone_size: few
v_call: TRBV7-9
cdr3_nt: TGCGCCAGCAGCCAAGTCGGGGGGACAAACACCATATATTTT
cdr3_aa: CASSQVGGTNTIYF

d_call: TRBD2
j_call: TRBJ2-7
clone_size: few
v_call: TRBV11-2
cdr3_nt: TGCGCCAGCAGCCGCACGACGGGCGGGGACTACTACGAGCAGTACTTC
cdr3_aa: CASSRTTGGDYYEQYF